Detailed here is one T cell receptor beta chain. Antigen: not known. J lost 4 bases, V lost 1 base, and 6 bases had no gene match. The CDR3 extends over 15 amino acids. Per the germline V gene, CDR1 is LGHNA and CDR2 is YNFKEQ. Libraries were prepared by immunoSEQ multiplex PCR; TCRdb keeps only in-frame clonotypes and omits some of them. The table records about 70,000 clones, roughly 93% of them present only once. The source of the sample is a study of T cell clonotyping in hematopoietic cell transplantation. Broader study findings: At the given depth, recipient repertoires were over 97% de novo clonotypes. After transplant, recipient diversity fell while pathologically expanded clonotypes grew through day 180. Broader posttransplant TCR repertoire diversity was predicted by graft donor and pretransplant recipient Inverse Simpson Index values.

This chain links TRBV4-2 with TRBJ2-7, with 8 nucleotides matching TRBD2. The TCR sequence derives from a man between 45 and 60 years old in good health. Some clones in this sample may be carry-over from other donors' samples. Source material: peripheral blood mononuclear cells. CDR3 amino acids: CASSQVRGEGYEQYF. Written as DNA, the CDR3 is TGTGCCAGCAGCCAAGTGCGGGGGGAGGGTTACGAGCAGTACTTC.